This is a list of T cell receptor beta chains from one sample in a study of T cell repertoires in cytomegalovirus infection. No antigens are known for them. Each CDR3 protein gets one entry after TCRdb re-called the reads with MiXCR. In the table there are about half a million distinct CDR3 sequences, roughly a third of which are singletons. The material was cultured PBMCs, obtained from culture after CMV antigen stimulation. These receptors were collected from a human donor in good health (CMV status not recorded). Some clones in this sample may be carry-over from other donors' samples. Each CDR3 is given with its conserved first and last residue. Fields, in order: J gene, V gene, CDR3 length, clone size, D gene, CDR3 DNA, CDR3 protein. A D gene is named only where the DNA matches it firmly. Some rows mark clone size as missing; the rest say once, few, many or name a class of expanded clone.

TRBJ2-2 | TRBV7-9 | 16 | - | TRBD2 | TGTGCCAGCAGCACTATAGCGGGAGCGAACACCGGGGAGCTGTTTTTT | CASSTIAGANTGELFF
TRBJ2-2 | TRBV13 | 18 | - | TRBD2 | TGTGCCAGCAGCTTTCGCGGTAGCGGGATCGCGAACACCGGGGAGCTGTTTTTT | CASSFRGSGIANTGELFF
TRBJ2-1 | TRBV20-1 | 14 | - | - | TGCAGTGCTATCCGGGACGGTCCTTACAATGAGCAGTTCTTC | CSAIRDGPYNEQFF
TRBJ1-1 | TRBV20-1 | 14 | few | - | TGCAGTGCTAGAGTTTCCGGGTCGGGCACTGAAGCTTTCTTT | CSARVSGSGTEAFF
TRBJ2-3 | TRBV12-3/TRBV12-4 | 14 | - | - | TGTGCCAGCAGTTTACTTATTAACACAGATACGCAGTATTTT | CASSLLINTDTQYF
TRBJ2-3 | TRBV15 | 15 | - | TRBD1 | TGTGCCACCAGCGCCCGGGACAGAGGCGCAGATACGCAGTATTTT | CATSARDRGADTQYF
TRBJ2-1 | TRBV20-1 | 14 | - | TRBD2 | TGCAGTGCTAGAGCGAATAGCGGGAGCAGCGAGCAGTTCTTC | CSARANSGSSEQFF
TRBJ1-1 | TRBV14 | 15 | - | TRBD1 | TGTGCCAGCAGCCGCTTAACAGGGGGACTCACTGAAGCTTTCTTT | CASSRLTGGLTEAFF
TRBJ2-1 | TRBV7-2 | 12 | few | TRBD1 | TGTGCCAGCAGCTCCAGGACAGGGGGCCGGTTCTTC | CASSSRTGGRFF
TRBJ2-1 | TRBV4-1 | 15 | few | - | TGCGCCAGCAGCCAGGGCGACAGGTATTACAATGAGCAGTTCTTC | CASSQGDRYYNEQFF
TRBJ1-1 | TRBV30 | 13 | - | - | TGTGCCTGGATGAAACAGGCGAACACTGAAGCTTTCTTT | CAWMKQANTEAFF
TRBJ2-5 | TRBV11-2 | 15 | - | TRBD1 | TGTGCCAGCAGCCCATGGGACAGAGCACAAGAGACCCAGTACTTC | CASSPWDRAQETQYF